These 9 T cell receptor beta chains originate from one sample sequenced in a study of blood T cell repertoires in COVID-19. Using immunoSEQ multiplex PCR, the repertoire was profiled, and TCRdb retains in-frame clones only, with some absent. The table has a few hundred thousand clones, over 75% seen once. Input material: peripheral blood. The receptors come from a human donor in a cohort sampled during active COVID-19.

The chain combines TRBV11-1 with TRBJ1-1; tentatively, D is TRBD1 (6 bases). Germline loops: CDR1 SGHAT, CDR2 FQDESV (reference sequence). This CDR3 region has 14 residues. Trimming took 5 bases from V and 2 from J, leaving 12 bases between them. The CDR3 protein is CASSTSRGNTEAFF. DNA for the CDR3: TGTGCCAGCAGCACAAGCAGGGGAAACACTGAAGCTTTCTTT.

This sequence joins TRBV5-1 and TRBJ2-3; TRBD2 matches 15 bases. There are 17 residues in the CDR3. The J segment lost 5 bases and the V segment lost 2 bases, leaving 6 bases of the junction unmatched. Germline assignment: CDR1 SGHRS and CDR2 YFSETQ. The DNA for the CDR3 is TGCGCCAGCAGCTTTGGACTAGCGGGGGGGCAGGGAGATACGCAGTATTTT. Amino acid sequence: CASSFGLAGGQGDTQYF.

J is TRBJ2-2 and V is TRBV9, with D possibly TRBD2 on 6 matching bases. The CDR3 is 20 residues long. Trimming removed 4 bases from V and 3 bases from J, with 28 bases in between. Germline V lookup: CDR1 SGDLS, CDR2 YYNGEE. CDR3 amino acids: CASSTPGGSLRSWYTGELFF. Written as DNA, the CDR3 is TGTGCCAGCAGCACCCCCGGGGGATCGCTAAGATCCTGGTACACCGGGGAGCTGTTTTTT.

The chain carries TRBV10-3 and TRBJ2-2, with TRBD2 identical over 14 bases. Germline CDR1 ENHRY, CDR2 SYGVKD. Germline trimming cut 3 bases from V and 4 bases from J; bases unmatched to any gene: 4. The CDR3 is made up of 17 amino acids. The CDR3 here is CAISDGLAGGRTGELFF. The CDR3, as DNA: TGTGCCATCAGTGACGGACTAGCGGGGGGTCGCACCGGGGAGCTGTTTTTT.

The gene calls are TRBV4-2 and TRBJ2-1; the match to TRBD2 covers 9 bases. The CDR3 is made up of 16 amino acids. Germline V lookup: CDR1 LGHNA, CDR2 YNFKEQ. V gave up 3 bases and J gave up 2 bases; unmatched junction bases: 5. The CDR3 here is CASSQLAGATYNEQFF. In nucleotides, the CDR3 is TGTGCCAGCAGCCAGTTAGCGGGGGCCACCTACAATGAGCAGTTCTTC.

The chain joins TRBV6-4 to TRBJ2-3; D perhaps matches TRBD1 (6 bases). In germline, CDR1 is MRHNA, CDR2 SNTAGT. This CDR3 comprises 14 residues. Between the trimmed V and J ends, which lost 2 bases and 1 base, there was a span of 7 bases. CDR3 in amino acids: CASSDKGGTDTQYF. The CDR3 bases are TGTGCCAGCAGTGACAAGGGGGGCACAGATACGCAGTATTTT.

The chain carries TRBV7-3 and TRBJ2-3, with 7 bases lining up with TRBD2. Germline loops: CDR1 SGHTA, CDR2 FQGTGA. The CDR3 is 17 amino acids. Unmatched junction bases numbered 11, after V lost 3 bases and J lost 2 bases. CDR3 sequence reads: CASSLTPTRGYTDTQYF. As DNA, the CDR3 is TGTGCCAGCAGCTTGACCCCGACGCGGGGGTACACAGATACGCAGTATTTT.

The chain recombines TRBV10-3 with TRBJ2-7, with TRBD2 matching over 9 bases. The junction had 8 bases not matched to a gene; V was cut back by 8 bases and J by 6 bases. Germline CDR1 reads ENHRY; CDR2 reads SYGVKD. CDR3 length: 13 amino acids. DNA for the CDR3: TGTGCCATCCTAGCTAGCGGGACTCGCGAGCAGTACTTC. Protein: CAILASGTREQYF.

The genes are TRBV24-1 and TRBJ2-1; TRBD1 might be the D (6 bases). CDR1 KGHDR and CDR2 SFDVKD come from the germline V gene. There are 14 residues in the CDR3. The V end lost 5 bases, the J end lost 7 bases, and 14 bases lay between the germline ends. The CDR3 DNA sequence: TGTGCCACCAGTGGAGTCACAGGGCAGAATGAGCAGTTCTTC. It encodes CATSGVTGQNEQFF.